This record concerns one TCR beta chain sequence. This sample stems from a study of T-cell memory formation after mild COVID-19. V was cut by 1 base and J by 6 bases, with 9 bases left in between. From germline, CDR1 is LGHDT and CDR2 YNNKEL (reference sequence). The length of the CDR3 is 14 residues. TCRdb re-derived calls from the 5' RACE reads in MiXCR, one entry per CDR3 protein. The data show some 450,000 distinct CDR3 sequences, around 17% seen once. The sample was PBMCs or a T cell subset sorted from them (not recorded which). This TCR derives from a man younger than 35 who had mild COVID-19 (a few samples of this study predate the infection). Cell type and time point are not known. The V gene is TRBV3-1, the J gene TRBJ2-2; D uncertain. CDR3 coding DNA: TGTGCCAGCAGCCAAGCTAGAGCAGCCGGGGAGCTGTTTTTT. Translation: CASSQARAAGELFF.